One sample yielded the 32 T cell receptor beta chains listed below, sequenced in a study of regulatory dendritic cells for organ transplantation. TCRdb's table, derived via immunoSEQ multiplex PCR, lists solely in-frame clones and lacks some. In the table there are about 29,000 clones, over 75% of which are singletons. Sequences were obtained from memory CD4+ T cells from blood. The subset is: CD45RO+ memory T cells. All receptors derive from a human donor in good health.

The chain joins TRBV6-5 to TRBJ2-1; the D gene is possibly TRBD2 (5 bases). This CDR3 has 14 amino acids. V was trimmed by 6 bases and J by 6 bases, leaving 15 bases between them. Germline-derived CDR1 and CDR2 are MNHEY and SVGAGI. This chain's CDR3 is CASRIAISRNEQFF. As DNA, the CDR3 is TGTGCCAGCAGAATAGCGATATCTCGCAATGAGCAGTTCTTC.

The chain recombines TRBV18 with TRBJ1-1; D is ambiguous. Germline V gene lookup returns CDR1 KGHSH and CDR2 LQKENI. This CDR3 contains 15 residues. V was cut by 2 bases and J by 0 bases, with 10 bases left in between. The CDR3 here is CASSPNGLLNTEAFF. The CDR3 coding sequence is TGTGCCAGCTCACCAAACGGATTACTGAACACTGAAGCTTTCTTT.

To note about this clone: At the DNA level, this CDR3 is encoded by other sequences in the same sample as well. This chain uses TRBV7-9 with TRBJ1-6; D call uncertain. V lost 1 base and J lost 4, with 5 bases in between. The CDR3 runs 14 residues. The germline V gene has CDR1 SEHNR and CDR2 FQNEAQ (reference sequence). The CDR3 loop reads CASSLEQYNSPLHF. CDR3 coding DNA: TGTGCCAGCAGCTTAGAACAATATAATTCACCCCTCCACTTT. Drawing the rest from reference TRBV7-9 and TRBJ1-6, the complete variable domain is DTGVSQNPRHKITKRGQNVTFRCDPISEHNRLYWYRQTLGQGPEFLTYFQNEAQLEKSRLLSDRFSAERPKGSFSTLEIQRTEQGDSAMYLCASSLEQYNSPLHFGNGTRLTVT.

The chain is built from TRBV18 and TRBJ2-3; D gene unclear. Trimming left V 8 bases short and J 5 bases short, with 20 bases between. The germline gives CDR1 KGHSH, CDR2 LQKENI. The CDR3 contains 15 residues. The CDR3 is CASALSGQPIDTQYF. In nucleotides, the CDR3 is TGTGCCAGCGCACTCTCCGGGCAACCGATAGATACGCAGTATTTT.

V is TRBV11-2 and J is TRBJ2-2, with 7 bases that match TRBD1. From germline, CDR1 is SGHAT and CDR2 FQNNGV. This CDR3 has 15 amino acids. V lost 5 bases and J lost 3; bases outside the gene matches: 6. CDR3 residues: CASSPRQGDTGELFF. The CDR3 coding sequence is TGTGCCAGCAGCCCCAGACAGGGAGACACCGGGGAGCTGTTTTTT.

The chain has TRBV6-6 and TRBJ2-1; D gene uncertain. The CDR3 spans 11 residues. V lost 7 bases, J lost 3 bases, and 4 bases lay in between. Germline values: CDR1 MNHNY, CDR2 SVGAGI (reference sequence). The CDR3 bases are TGTGCCAGCAATATCTACAATGAGCAGTTCTTC. Its protein product is CASNIYNEQFF.

The chain recombines TRBV6-5 with TRBJ1-1, with 9 bases that match TRBD1. Germline V gene sequence: CDR1 MNHEY, CDR2 SVGAGI. The CDR3 is made up of 14 amino acids. J was trimmed by 4 bases and V by 6 bases; bases with no gene match: 6. The CDR3 is CASSNTGGVTEAFF. The DNA of the CDR3 is TGTGCCAGCAGCAATACAGGGGGCGTCACTGAAGCTTTCTTT.

This clone was counted a single time. The chain carries TRBV7-9 and TRBJ2-7; 7 bases are shared with TRBD1. Germline V gives CDR1 SEHNR, CDR2 FQNEAQ (reference sequence). This CDR3 comprises 14 residues. With V trimmed by 4 bases and J by 6 bases, 9 bases remained unmatched. The CDR3 DNA reads as TGTGCCAGCAGCTCCAGGGGGAGTTCGGGCGAGCAGTACTTC. Encoded protein: CASSSRGSSGEQYF. The full variable domain, its missing parts supplied by reference TRBV7-9 and TRBJ2-7, is DTGVSQNPRHKITKRGQNVTFRCDPISEHNRLYWYRQTLGQGPEFLTYFQNEAQLEKSRLLSDRFSAERPKGSFSTLEIQRTEQGDSAMYLCASSSRGSSGEQYFGPGTRLTVT.

This clone has just a few counts. The chain carries TRBV28 and TRBJ2-7, with 7 bases lining up with TRBD1. The CDR3 loop spans 14 amino acids. V shed 6 bases and J 2 bases; nucleotides not matched to a gene: 7. Looked up from germline, CDR1 is MDHEN and CDR2 is SYDVKM. Written as DNA, the CDR3 is TGTGCCAGCAGGACAGGGAATGGGCCCTACGAGCAGTACTTC. Its protein is CASRTGNGPYEQYF.

The genes are TRBV11-2 and TRBJ2-1, with 7 positions matching TRBD1. CDR1 is SGHAT and CDR2 is FQNNGV in the germline V gene. V gave up 1 base and J gave up 5 bases; unmatched junction bases: 8. The CDR3 runs to 16 residues. For the CDR3, the DNA is TGTGCCAGCAGCTTAGTTGGCAGGGGGTGGGACAATGAGCAGTTCTTC. Its translation is CASSLVGRGWDNEQFF.

The chain has TRBV6-6 and TRBJ1-1, with D possibly TRBD1 on 5 matching bases. V shed 6 bases and J shed 0 bases, with 17 bases lying between them. Germline values: CDR1 MNHNY, CDR2 SVGAGI (reference sequence). This CDR3 has 16 amino acids. The CDR3 loop is CASRTSGTLMNTEAFF. In nucleotides, the CDR3 is TGTGCCAGCAGAACCTCCGGGACGTTAATGAACACTGAAGCTTTCTTT.

The chain joins TRBV7-9 to TRBJ1-2; 7 bases map to TRBD1. The ends lost 1 base at V and 4 bases at J; junction bases unmatched: 6. The CDR3 sequence is 15 residues long. CDR1 and CDR2 (germline): SEHNR, FQNEAQ (reference sequence). The CDR3 loop reads CASSLVFRDSYGYTF. In DNA, the CDR3 is TGTGCCAGCAGCTTAGTTTTCCGGGACAGCTATGGCTACACCTTC.

This chain connects TRBV7-8 to TRBJ2-3; unclear D gene. The CDR3 covers 14 residues. Germline V lookup: CDR1 SGHVS, CDR2 FQNEAQ. With 1 base removed from V and 2 bases from J, the gap between germline ends came to 7 bases. The CDR3 DNA follows: TGTGCCAGCAGCTTAGACGCGCCCACAGATACGCAGTATTTT. It yields the protein CASSLDAPTDTQYF. Full variable domain (remainder filled in from reference TRBV7-8 and TRBJ2-3): GAGVSQSPRYKVAKRGQDVALRCDPISGHVSLFWYQQALGQGPEFLTYFQNEAQLDKSGLPSDRFFAERPEGSVSTLKIQRTQQEDSAVYLCASSLDAPTDTQYFGPGTRLTVL.

The chain employs TRBV5-1 and TRBJ2-7, with D possibly being TRBD1 (7 bases). This CDR3 region has 15 residues. V shed 1 base and J shed 9 bases, with 20 bases lying between them. Per germline, CDR1 SGHRS and CDR2 YFSETQ. CDR3 coding DNA: TGCGCCAGCAGCTTGAACGCGGGCAGGGGGGACGGGCAGTACTTC. This gives the protein CASSLNAGRGDGQYF. The variable domain in full, with the rest retrieved from reference TRBV5-1 and TRBJ2-7, is KAGVTQTPRYLIKTRGQQVTLSCSPISGHRSVSWYQQTPGQGLQFLFEYFSETQRNKGNFPGRFSGRQFSNSRSEMNVSTLELGDSALYLCASSLNAGRGDGQYFGPGTRLTVT.

The rearrangement uses TRBV7-2 and TRBJ2-1; 9 bases map to TRBD1. This CDR3 contains 14 residues. V lost 3 bases, J lost 8 bases, and 5 bases stayed unmatched. CDR1 and CDR2 (germline): SGHTA, FQGNSA. The DNA of the CDR3 is TGTGCCAGCAGCTTTGGACAGGGGTTCTATGAGCAGTTCTTC. Translation gives CASSFGQGFYEQFF.

This chain connects TRBV27 to TRBJ1-2; D perhaps matches TRBD1 (5 bases). Trimming took 9 bases from V and 4 from J, leaving 15 bases between them. The CDR3 consists of 13 residues. Per the germline V gene, CDR1 is MNHEY and CDR2 is SMNVEV (reference sequence). The CDR3 DNA reads TGTGCCAGTTCGACAGCTATTACCTATGGCTACACCTTC. It specifies CASSTAITYGYTF.

The chain employs TRBV5-1 and TRBJ2-7; D tentatively fits TRBD1 or TRBD2 (5 bases each). Germline V gene lookup returns CDR1 SGHRS and CDR2 YFSETQ. The CDR3 runs to 12 residues. V was pared by 4 bases and J by 3 bases, with 8 bases between. CDR3 region: CASSQGDYEQYF. The CDR3 bases are TGCGCCAGCAGCCAGGGAGACTACGAGCAGTACTTC.

This clone was seen a handful of times. The gene calls are TRBV19 and TRBJ1-4; D is unresolved. The V gene's germline CDR1 is LNHDA and CDR2 SQIVND (reference sequence). With 5 bases removed from V and 4 bases from J, the gap between germline ends came to 11 bases. The CDR3 loop spans 14 amino acids. The CDR3 DNA sequence: TGTGCCAGTAGTTTACCGGGCTTTAATGAAAAACTGTTTTTT. This translates into CASSLPGFNEKLFF.

This sequence joins TRBV25-1 and TRBJ1-1; possible D gene TRBD1, 5 bases. V was pared by 3 bases and J by 6 bases, with 17 bases between. Germline V gene sequence: CDR1 MGHDK, CDR2 SYGVNS. This CDR3 has 15 amino acids. The CDR3 bases are TGTGCCAGCAGTGATTGGGGGGAGGGGCTGCCTGAAGCTTTCTTT. Translated, it gives CASSDWGEGLPEAFF.

This chain joins TRBV6-1 and TRBJ1-2; 7 bases match TRBD1. There are 15 residues in the CDR3. Germline trimming cut 7 bases from V and 4 bases from J; bases unmatched to any gene: 12. Germline V lookup: CDR1 MNHNS, CDR2 SASEGT. The CDR3 reads CASTREGQVFYGYTF. CDR3 nucleotides: TGTGCCAGCACCCGCGAAGGACAGGTTTTCTATGGCTACACCTTC.

The chain carries TRBV27 and TRBJ2-5, with D unresolved. The CDR3 contains 14 residues. Trimming stripped 3 bases from V and 3 bases from J, with 11 bases between. Germline CDR1 is MNHEY and CDR2 is SMNVEV (reference sequence). The DNA of the CDR3 is TGTGCCAGCAGTTTGGCAGCGCATGAAGAGACCCAGTACTTC. Its protein product is CASSLAAHEETQYF.

The CDR3 DNA sequence: TGTGCCATCAGTGAGATGGCGGGCGGGCGGGCCTACGAGCAGTACTTC. Translation: CAISEMAGGRAYEQYF. The chain links TRBV10-3 to TRBJ2-7; D is perhaps TRBD2 (5 bases). Germline V gives CDR1 ENHRY, CDR2 SYGVKD. V gave up 2 bases and J gave up 2 bases, with 16 bases separating them. The CDR3 spans 16 residues.

This clone has a handful of counts. The chain joins TRBV5-4 to TRBJ1-1; possible D gene TRBD1, 5 bases. Germline CDR1 and CDR2: SGHNT and YYREEE (reference sequence). The CDR3 consists of 13 residues. The germline V and J ends were trimmed by 2 bases and 1 base, with 6 bases remaining between them. CDR3 region: CASSFDRNTEAFF. CDR3 DNA: TGTGCCAGCAGCTTCGACAGGAACACTGAAGCTTTCTTT.

Note on this clone: Mismatch with germline at one junction end may stem from a read error. Other DNA sequences in this specimen translate into the identical CDR3. The chain recombines TRBV30 with TRBJ1-2; D is ambiguous. The CDR3 consists of 11 residues. CDR1 is GTSNPN, CDR2 SVGIG, per germline (reference sequence). The DNA for the CDR3 is TGTGCTTGGAGTGACTACTATGGCTACACCTTC. Its translation is CAWSDYYGYTF.

In DNA, the CDR3 is TGCGCCAGCAGCCAAAGGGGGCAGGGGGTAGCCTACGAGCAGTACTTC. Its translation is CASSQRGQGVAYEQYF. This sequence joins TRBV4-1 and TRBJ2-7; 7 positions match TRBD1. Germline values: CDR1 MGHRA, CDR2 YSYEKL. This CDR3 region has 16 residues. Trimming cost V 2 bases and J 2 bases; bases outside gene matches: 9.

As regards this clone: Its ends do not fully match the called genes, so a read error is possible. The V and J genes are TRBV12-5 and TRBJ1-5; 7 bases match TRBD1. Germline V lookup: CDR1 LGHNT, CDR2 FRNRAP. This CDR3 is 12 amino acids long. DNA of the CDR3: TGCCAGGGGGGACGGTGCAATCAGCCCCAGCATTTT. Translated, it gives CQGGRCNQPQHF.

Only one count was recorded for this clone. V gene TRBV18 combines with J gene TRBJ2-1; 7 nucleotides align to TRBD1. Per germline, CDR1 KGHSH and CDR2 LQKENI. CDR3 length: 16 residues. Trimming cost V 1 base and J 7 bases; bases outside gene matches: 10. CDR3 sequence (DNA): TGTGCCAGCTCACCACAAAACAGGGGAGAGAGGAATGAGCAGTTCTTC. Translation gives CASSPQNRGERNEQFF.

This chain uses TRBV11-3 with TRBJ2-7; TRBD1 agrees at 11 bases. CDR1 and CDR2 from the germline V gene are SGHNT and YENEEA. The V segment lost 5 bases and the J segment 5 bases; nucleotides outside the gene matches: 5. The CDR3 is 14 residues long. CDR3 in amino acids: CASSAGQGGDEQYF. CDR3 sequence (DNA): TGTGCCAGCAGCGCGGGACAGGGGGGGGACGAGCAGTACTTC.

In its sample, this clone was seen a few times. The chain carries TRBV5-4 and TRBJ2-5; D possibly corresponds to TRBD1 (6 bases). The length of the CDR3 is 15 residues. Germline CDR1 is SGHNT and CDR2 is YYREEE (reference sequence). The V end lost 4 bases, the J end lost 2 bases, and 15 bases lay between the germline ends. CDR3 amino acids: CASSARTEIQETQYF. DNA for the CDR3: TGTGCCAGCAGCGCTCGGACAGAAATACAAGAGACCCAGTACTTC.

J is TRBJ2-3 and V is TRBV29-1, with 9 positions matching TRBD2. Germline lookup yields CDR1 SQVTM and CDR2 ANQGSEA. V was pared by 7 bases and J by 6 bases, with 8 bases of the junction left unmatched. The CDR3 is 13 residues long. The CDR3 coding sequence is TGCAGCGACCTAGCGGGGATCGGGGATACGCAGTATTTT. This encodes CSDLAGIGDTQYF.

The rearrangement uses TRBV18 and TRBJ2-3, with TRBD1 matching over 8 bases. The CDR3 loop spans 14 amino acids. Germline CDR1 is KGHSH and CDR2 is LQKENI. The trim removed 5 bases at V and 3 bases at J, leaving 4 bases unmatched. CDR3 sequence (DNA): TGTGCCAGCTCAGACAGGGGCATGACAGATACGCAGTATTTT. Residues: CASSDRGMTDTQYF.

The chain carries TRBV2 and TRBJ2-5; 8 positions match TRBD2. Trimming cost V 2 bases and J 1 base; bases outside gene matches: 3. Germline V gives CDR1 SNHLY, CDR2 FYNNEI. The length of the CDR3 is 15 residues. In DNA, the CDR3 is TGTGCCAGCAGTGAATCGGGAGGGGGCCAAGAGACCCAGTACTTC. Translated: CASSESGGGQETQYF.